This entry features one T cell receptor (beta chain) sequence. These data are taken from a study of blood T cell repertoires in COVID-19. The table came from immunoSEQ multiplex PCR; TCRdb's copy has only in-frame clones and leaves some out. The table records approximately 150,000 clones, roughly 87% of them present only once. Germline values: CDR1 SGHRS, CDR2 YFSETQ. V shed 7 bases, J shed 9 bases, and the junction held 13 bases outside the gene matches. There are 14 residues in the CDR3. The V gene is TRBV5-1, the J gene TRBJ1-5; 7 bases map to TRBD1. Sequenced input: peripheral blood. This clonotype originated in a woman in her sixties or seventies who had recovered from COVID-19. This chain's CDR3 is CASSVGDRVSPQHF. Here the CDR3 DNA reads TGCGCCAGCTCAGTAGGCGACAGGGTATCGCCCCAGCATTTT. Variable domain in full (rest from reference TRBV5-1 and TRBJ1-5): KAGVTQTPRYLIKTRGQQVTLSCSPISGHRSVSWYQQTPGQGLQFLFEYFSETQRNKGNFPGRFSGRQFSNSRSEMNVSTLELGDSALYLCASSVGDRVSPQHFGDGTRLSIL.